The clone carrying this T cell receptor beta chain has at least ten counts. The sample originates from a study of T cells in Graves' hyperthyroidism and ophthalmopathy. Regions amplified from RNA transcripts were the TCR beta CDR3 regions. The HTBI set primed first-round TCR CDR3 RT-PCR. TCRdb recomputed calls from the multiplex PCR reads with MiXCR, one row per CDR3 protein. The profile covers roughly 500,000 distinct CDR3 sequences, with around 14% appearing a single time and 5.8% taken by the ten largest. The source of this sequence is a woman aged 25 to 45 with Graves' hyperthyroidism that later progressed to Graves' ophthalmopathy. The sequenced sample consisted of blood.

CDR3 in amino acids: CASSSIPTEKETQYF. CDR3 DNA sequence: TGTGCCAGCAGCTCAATTCCGACAGAAAAAGAGACCCAGTACTTC. This rearrangement joins TRBV11-2 to TRBJ2-5, with D maybe TRBD1 (5 bases). Germline V CDR1 and CDR2: SGHAT, FQNNGV. The V gene lost 4 bases and the J gene lost 3 bases, with 15 bases spanning the gap. This CDR3 is built from 15 residues. The variable domain in full, completed from reference TRBV11-2 and TRBJ2-5, reads EAGVAQSPRYKIIEKRQSVAFWCNPISGHATLYWYQQILGQGPKLLIQFQNNGVVDDSQLPKDRFSAERLKGVDSTLKIQPAKLEDSAVYLCASSSIPTEKETQYFGPGTRLLVL.